This T cell receptor (beta chain) was sequenced for a study of T cell responses to AZD1222 COVID-19 vaccine. Comment on this clone: The antigen remains undetermined.

Looked up from germline, CDR1 is SGHTA and CDR2 is FQGNSA. V was pared by 1 base and J by 4 bases, with 5 bases between. CDR3 length: 13 residues. Study-wide results and limits: Clonal diversity was possibly underestimated, and the donors were mostly white British, with more females. Regions 160-218 and 743-854 held dominance among vaccine-associated CD4 TCRs, which spanned spike. Just six AZD1222 recipients were seropositive at baseline. Spike-specific TCR breadth and depth went up after people got two AZD1222 doses.

Profiling relied on immunoSEQ multiplex PCR, and the TCRdb table lists in-frame clones only, not all of them. The sample includes fewer than 110,000 clones, 91% seen only once; the top ten take about 50%. This receptor was taken from an adult in good health. The source was peripheral blood, collected on day 0 of AZD1222 vaccination. This sequence joins TRBV7-2 and TRBJ1-5; D ambiguous. The DNA of the CDR3 is TGTGCCAGCAGCTTAGTTAATAATCAGCCCCAGCATTTT. This translates into CASSLVNNQPQHF. Full variable domain (remainder filled in from reference TRBV7-2 and TRBJ1-5): GAGVSQSPSNKVTEKGKDVELRCDPISGHTALYWYRQSLGQGLEFLIYFQGNSAPDKSGLPSDRFSAERTGGSVSTLTIQRTQQEDSAVYLCASSLVNNQPQHFGDGTRLSIL.